Following are 24 T cell receptor beta chains from one sample sequenced in a study of cytomegalovirus exposure and HLA in healthy donors. The PCR was carried out with 60 Vbeta primers and 13 Jbeta primers. The repertoire was sequenced with immunoSEQ multiplex PCR; TCRdb's copy has only in-frame clones and lacks some. This sample has around 90,000 clones, with approximately 86% found just once. Input material: PBMCs. These receptors all come from a man aged 25-45 years in good health and CMV-seropositive.

V and J are TRBV18 and TRBJ2-5; 7 nucleotides agree with TRBD1. The J segment lost 2 bases and the V segment lost 3 bases, leaving 9 bases of the junction unmatched. There are 16 residues in the CDR3. CDR1 and CDR2 from the germline V gene are KGHSH and LQKENI. The CDR3 region has the DNA TGTGCCAGCTCACCTAGGGGGCTAATTGGACAAGAGACCCAGTACTTC. Its protein product is CASSPRGLIGQETQYF.

This clone appeared a few times. For the CDR3, the DNA is TGTGCCAGCAGCTTGGAGCCGGGGGGGTTCCCGCAGTACTTC. Its protein is CASSLEPGGFPQYF. The gene calls are TRBV5-5 and TRBJ2-7; the match to TRBD2 covers 8 bases. The CDR3 extends over 14 amino acids. CDR1 SGHKS and CDR2 YYEKEE come from the germline V gene (reference sequence). The V segment lost 0 bases and the J segment 9 bases; nucleotides outside the gene matches: 8.

This clone was detected once. The chain links TRBV27 to TRBJ1-1, with a tentative D call TRBD1 (5 bases). Per the germline V gene, CDR1 is MNHEY and CDR2 is SMNVEV (reference sequence). V lost 1 base, J lost 1 base, and 13 bases lay in between. The CDR3 is 16 residues long. The CDR3 spells CASSLLAGRSNTEAFF. Here the CDR3 DNA reads TGTGCCAGCAGTTTATTGGCAGGGCGATCGAACACTGAAGCTTTCTTT.

This rearrangement joins TRBV23-1 to TRBJ1-5, with 7 bases that match TRBD1. TRBV23-1 is identified as an open reading frame with a role that is uncertain. There are 15 residues in the CDR3. V was pared by 6 bases and J by 1 base, with 6 bases of the junction left unmatched. The CDR3 nucleotides are TGCGCCAGCAGATGCCGGGACAGCAGCAATCAGCCCCAGCATTTT. Amino acid sequence: CASRCRDSSNQPQHF.

This clone was seen more than once but under ten times. This chain connects TRBV28 to TRBJ2-5, with 7 bases identical to TRBD1. The CDR3 length is 14 residues. V dropped 7 bases and J dropped 2; count of bases not matched to a gene: 7. CDR1 is MDHEN and CDR2 is SYDVKM in the germline V gene. The CDR3 is CASKGAAQQETQYF. The CDR3 coding sequence is TGTGCCAGCAAGGGGGCCGCCCAACAAGAGACCCAGTACTTC. Looking up the rest from reference TRBV28 and TRBJ2-5 gives the full variable domain: DVKVTQSSRYLVKRTGEKVFLECVQDMDHENMFWYRQDPGLGLRLIYFSYDVKMKEKGDIPEGYSVSREKKERFSLILESASTNQTSMYLCASKGAAQQETQYFGPGTRLLVL.

V is TRBV19 and J is TRBJ1-5, with 7 bases matching TRBD1. The CDR3 spans 16 residues. From germline, CDR1 is LNHDA and CDR2 SQIVND (reference sequence). Trimming removed 6 bases from V and 2 bases from J; junction bases left unmatched: 10. CDR3 in DNA: TGTGCCAGTAGCAAAAACGGACAGGTAGGCAATCAGCCCCAGCATTTT. As protein: CASSKNGQVGNQPQHF.

The sample holds a few counts of this clone. V gene TRBV4-1 combines with J gene TRBJ2-5; D is perhaps TRBD2 (5 bases). CDR3 length: 11 residues. CDR1 MGHRA and CDR2 YSYEKL come from the germline V gene. V shed 4 bases and J shed 5 bases, with 5 bases lying between them. The CDR3, as DNA: TGCGCCAGCAGCCCGGGGGAGACCCAGTACTTC. Translating gives CASSPGETQYF.

This chain connects TRBV29-1 to TRBJ2-3, with D possibly TRBD2 on 5 matching bases. The CDR3 contains 13 residues. Per germline, CDR1 SQVTM and CDR2 ANQGSEA. V lost 6 bases to trimming and J lost 0 bases, with 10 bases between them. The CDR3 protein is CSVRAVSTDTQYF. CDR3 sequence (DNA): TGCAGCGTGAGGGCAGTTAGCACAGATACGCAGTATTTT.

The V call is TRBV28, the J call TRBJ2-1, with TRBD2 identical over 8 bases. Per germline, CDR1 MDHEN and CDR2 SYDVKM. V dropped 6 bases and J dropped 2; count of bases not matched to a gene: 3. The CDR3 loop spans 14 amino acids. CDR3 amino acids: CASRSGRPYNEQFF. CDR3 coding DNA: TGTGCCAGCAGGAGCGGGAGACCCTACAATGAGCAGTTCTTC.

The gene calls are TRBV6-1 and TRBJ2-5; possible D gene TRBD2, 5 bases. Germline loops: CDR1 MNHNS, CDR2 SASEGT. This CDR3 is 14 amino acids long. The V and J ends lost 1 base and 1 base respectively, with 7 bases between them. The CDR3 nucleotides read TGTGCCAGCAGTGAAGTCGGGATCCAAGAGACCCAGTACTTC. This encodes CASSEVGIQETQYF.

The V gene is TRBV28, the J gene TRBJ1-5; D is uncertain. The CDR3 loop spans 12 amino acids. Germline V gives CDR1 MDHEN, CDR2 SYDVKM. V lost 5 bases, J lost 3 bases, and 5 bases lay in between. CDR3 DNA: TGTGCCAGCAGTAGCGCCAATCAGCCCCAGCATTTT. It specifies CASSSANQPQHF.

This clone appeared a single time. The chain links TRBV28 to TRBJ2-2; 10 bases align to TRBD2. V lost 6 bases and J lost 0; bases outside the gene matches: 16. Germline V lookup: CDR1 MDHEN, CDR2 SYDVKM. The CDR3 sequence is 20 residues long. The CDR3 here is CASSLTRGGSGRPNTGELFF. The CDR3 DNA is TGTGCCAGCAGCTTAACCCGGGGTGGTAGCGGGAGGCCGAACACCGGGGAGCTGTTTTTT.

This clone was picked up a small number of times. The rearrangement joins TRBV10-2 to TRBJ2-5, with a possible D match to TRBD2 (6 bases). The ends were cut back, 4 bases at V and 5 bases at J, with 11 bases in the middle. Germline V lookup: CDR1 WSHSY, CDR2 SAAADI. The CDR3 has 13 amino acids. Written as DNA, the CDR3 is TGCGCCAGCAGTGTCTGGAGGGGTGAGACCCAGTACTTC. This encodes CASSVWRGETQYF.

This clone was seen only once. The V and J genes are TRBV27 and TRBJ2-3; 12 bases match TRBD2. The length of the CDR3 is 16 residues. Trimming cost V 2 bases and J 1 base; bases outside gene matches: 1. Germline CDR1 is MNHEY and CDR2 is SMNVEV (reference sequence). CDR3 in DNA: TGTGCCAGCAGTTTAAGACTAGCGGGAGGCACAGATACGCAGTATTTT. It is translated as CASSLRLAGGTDTQYF.

The gene calls are TRBV28 and TRBJ1-5; D is perhaps TRBD1 (5 bases). The length of the CDR3 is 13 residues. CDR1 and CDR2 from the germline V gene are MDHEN and SYDVKM. The V gene lost 8 bases and the J gene lost 2 bases, with 10 bases spanning the gap. CDR3 protein: CASRTPGNQPQHF. Here the CDR3 DNA reads TGTGCCAGCCGGACACCGGGCAATCAGCCCCAGCATTTT.

This sequence joins TRBV19 and TRBJ2-7; 8 nucleotides align to TRBD1. From germline, CDR1 is LNHDA and CDR2 SQIVND (reference sequence). The CDR3 is 15 residues long. V trimming: 5 bases; J trimming: 1 base; junction bases outside the gene matches: 7. The CDR3 DNA reads TGTGCCAGTAGTGACGACAGGGGATCATCCTACGAGCAGTACTTC. Its translation is CASSDDRGSSYEQYF.

The chain has TRBV5-5 and TRBJ1-5, with TRBD1 identical over 9 bases. CDR1 and CDR2 (germline): SGHKS, YYEKEE (reference sequence). V dropped 0 bases and J dropped 4; count of bases not matched to a gene: 5. The CDR3 has 16 residues. The CDR3 is CASSLGTGDWNQPQHF. CDR3 DNA: TGTGCCAGCAGCTTGGGGACAGGGGACTGGAATCAGCCCCAGCATTTT.

This chain joins TRBV30 and TRBJ1-1; D ambiguous. This CDR3 has 11 amino acids. V was shortened by 3 bases and J by 5 bases, with 7 bases between the two germline ends. Germline V CDR1 and CDR2: GTSNPN, SVGIG (reference sequence). This CDR3 reads CAWSPRTEAFF. As DNA, the CDR3 is TGTGCCTGGAGCCCGAGGACTGAAGCTTTCTTT.

The chain is built from TRBV27 and TRBJ1-6, with D tentatively TRBD1 (5 bases). The V end was cut by 2 bases, the J end by 5 bases, with 10 bases between. The CDR3 contains 15 residues. The germline gives CDR1 MNHEY, CDR2 SMNVEV (reference sequence). CDR3 nucleotide sequence: TGTGCCAGCAGTTTAATAGGGGCCGATAATTCACCCCTCCACTTT. Its translation: CASSLIGADNSPLHF.

The CDR3 bases are TGTGCCAGCAGTGAAGGTTGGGGGGGCTCCTACGAGCAGTACTTC. It codes for CASSEGWGGSYEQYF. The chain recombines TRBV6-1 with TRBJ2-7, with TRBD2 identical over 7 bases. This CDR3 has 15 amino acids. V lost 1 base to trimming and J lost 0 bases; unmatched junction nucleotides: 3. Germline V gene sequence: CDR1 MNHNS, CDR2 SASEGT.

The chain combines TRBV29-1 with TRBJ1-5, with a possible D match to TRBD1 (5 bases). There are 13 residues in the CDR3. The V end was cut by 5 bases, the J end by 7 bases, with 15 bases between. The germline V gene encodes CDR1 SQVTM and CDR2 ANQGSEA. The CDR3 bases are TGCAGCGTTAGCCCAGGGAATACCCAGCCCCAGCATTTT. Translating gives CSVSPGNTQPQHF.

This clone was counted between two and nine times. The gene calls are TRBV25-1 and TRBJ2-2, with 8 bases aligning to TRBD2. Per germline, CDR1 MGHDK and CDR2 SYGVNS. With V trimmed by 3 bases and J by 2 bases, 5 bases remained unmatched. This CDR3 comprises 16 residues. CDR3 sequence reads: CASSDWLAGNTGELFF. DNA for the CDR3: TGTGCCAGCAGTGATTGGCTAGCGGGCAACACCGGGGAGCTGTTTTTT.

This clone was observed a handful of times. The chain combines TRBV7-9 with TRBJ2-7, with D perhaps TRBD1 (6 bases). In germline, CDR1 is SEHNR, CDR2 FQNEAQ (reference sequence). V lost 4 bases and J 7 bases, leaving 17 bases between the germline ends. CDR3 length equals 14 residues. The CDR3 DNA follows: TGTGCCAGCAGCTCCCGGGACACATATGGGGAGCAGTACTTC. It yields the protein CASSSRDTYGEQYF.

With regard to this clone: This sample also contains other DNA sequences that code for the same CDR3. This chain connects TRBV19 to TRBJ2-1, with 7 bases matching TRBD2. Germline V CDR1 and CDR2: LNHDA, SQIVND (reference sequence). CDR3 length: 15 residues. V lost 7 bases and J lost 7; bases outside the gene matches: 13. CDR3: CASTKILTSRNEQFF. The CDR3 region has the DNA TGTGCCAGTACTAAAATCTTGACTAGCCGGAATGAGCAGTTCTTC.